Shown below are 3 T cell receptor beta chains from a single sample sequenced in a study of blood T cell repertoires in COVID-19. The method was immunoSEQ multiplex PCR; TCRdb's version includes in-frame clones alone and lacks a portion of them. The sample yields 20,000 or so clones, more than 80% seen once. The sample consisted of peripheral blood. These receptors came from a human donor in a cohort sampled during active COVID-19.

The chain uses TRBV4-1 and TRBJ1-2; D possibly corresponds to TRBD1 (6 bases). The V end was cut by 6 bases, the J end by 3 bases, with 11 bases between. Germline V lookup: CDR1 MGHRA, CDR2 YSYEKL. CDR3 length equals 13 residues. In DNA form, the CDR3 reads TGCGCCAGCAGTGGGGGGGCCCACTATGGCTACACCTTC. This sequence encodes CASSGGAHYGYTF.

The V gene is TRBV7-6, the J gene TRBJ1-1; possible D gene TRBD1, 5 bases. Germline V lookup: CDR1 SGHVS, CDR2 FNYEAQ. V lost 1 base and J lost 2, with 11 bases in between. The CDR3 loop spans 15 amino acids. The chain's CDR3 is CASSLVMGPNTEAFF. As DNA, the CDR3 is TGTGCCAGCAGCTTAGTCATGGGGCCAAACACTGAAGCTTTCTTT.

CDR3 coding DNA: TGCGCCAGCAGCTTGGAGGGGGAGCAGTACTTC. Protein sequence: CASSLEGEQYF. V is TRBV5-1 and J is TRBJ2-7; D might be TRBD1 (5 bases). Germline V gene lookup returns CDR1 SGHRS and CDR2 YFSETQ. This CDR3 is 11 amino acids long. V was trimmed by 0 bases and J by 7 bases, leaving 5 bases between them.